Shown below are 7 T cell receptor beta chains from a single sample sequenced in a study of regulatory T cells in long-lasting Graves disease (TCRdb year 2021). Library preparation employed multiplex PCR. The sample was run on an Illumina HiSeq 4000. CDR3 regions were amplified by Arm-PCR with iRepertoire HTBI primers to construct TCR beta libraries. TCRdb reprocessing: public reads trimmed at Q25 with fastp, clones called with MiXCR, in-frame beta chains kept. When rows share a CDR3 protein, they turn into one entry using the most common DNA and genes. The sample table records about 470,000 distinct CDR3 sequences; around 21% of these occur just once. About 8.3% of the sample is held by the ten biggest clonotypes. Per the publication, the time point label means: persistent/refractory GD, antithyroid drugs over 5 years with positive TRAb. For both TCR sequencing and RNA sequencing, RNA was extracted from PBMCs using TRIzol.

Here the sequenced sample was peripheral blood mononuclear cells (PBMCs), taken when the disease was refractory, from a patient treated with antithyroid drugs. The receptor set was obtained from a female donor with Graves disease.

This chain joins TRBV3-1 and TRBJ2-7; 9 nucleotides line up with TRBD2. V shed 0 bases, J shed 3 bases, and the junction held 9 bases outside the gene matches. This CDR3 comprises 17 residues. CDR1 is LGHDT, CDR2 YNNKEL, per germline (reference sequence). CDR3 DNA sequence: TGTGCCAGCAGCCAAGAAAGCCCAGCGGGAGGTTACTACGAGCAGTACTTC. It is translated as CASSQESPAGGYYEQYF.

V gene TRBV7-6 combines with J gene TRBJ1-5, with D tentatively TRBD1 (6 bases). This CDR3 region has 17 residues. Trimming took off 5 bases at V and 6 bases at J, with 23 bases between the two ends. Germline lookup yields CDR1 SGHVS and CDR2 FNYEAQ. The CDR3 DNA is TGTGCCAGCAGCCGTACAGGGATTTACCACTTTTGTCAGCCCCAGCATTTT. Protein product: CASSRTGIYHFCQPQHF.

The rearrangement joins TRBV2 to TRBJ2-6, with a weak D call TRBD1 (6 bases). From germline, CDR1 is SNHLY and CDR2 FYNNEI. The CDR3 length is 15 residues. V was cut by 7 bases and J by 0 bases, with 10 bases left in between. The CDR3 loop is CASTRTASGANVLTF. DNA of the CDR3: TGTGCCAGCACCAGGACAGCCTCTGGGGCCAACGTCCTGACTTTC.

This clonotype was detected many times. The chain is built from TRBV24-1 and TRBJ2-5, with 14 positions matching TRBD2. CDR1 KGHDR and CDR2 SFDVKD come from the germline V gene. V lost 3 bases to trimming and J lost 5 bases; unmatched junction nucleotides: 1. The CDR3 extends over 15 amino acids. CDR3 in DNA: TGTGCCACCAGTGATAGGACTAGCGGGAGGGAGACCCAGTACTTC. Translated, it gives CATSDRTSGRETQYF.

This rearrangement joins TRBV20-1 to TRBJ1-5, with D unresolved. Trimming took 4 bases from V and 3 from J, leaving 10 bases between them. The CDR3 is 13 amino acids. Germline CDR1 is DFQATT and CDR2 is SNEGSKA (reference sequence). Written as DNA, the CDR3 is TGCAGTGCTAAAAAGGACTTCAATCAGCCCCAGCATTTT. Translation gives CSAKKDFNQPQHF.

The rearrangement joins TRBV25-1 to TRBJ2-6; 7 bases map to TRBD1. Germline trimming cut 4 bases from V and 2 bases from J; bases unmatched to any gene: 5. This CDR3 comprises 16 residues. Germline assignment: CDR1 MGHDK and CDR2 SYGVNS. The CDR3 region has the DNA TGTGCCAGCAGTGCTAACGACAGGGCTGGGGCCAACGTCCTGACTTTC. Amino acid sequence: CASSANDRAGANVLTF.

The sample holds a few counts of this clonotype. The chain recombines TRBV19 with TRBJ2-2; 7 bases fit TRBD2. From germline, CDR1 is LNHDA and CDR2 SQIVND (reference sequence). This CDR3 region has 17 residues. J lost 0 bases, V lost 3 bases, and 7 bases had no gene match. In DNA, the CDR3 is TGTGCCAGTAGTATTGTCGCGGGGGTCGCGAACACCGGGGAGCTGTTTTTT. It codes for CASSIVAGVANTGELFF.